The 27 T cell receptor beta chains listed next were all sequenced from one sample in a study of blood T cells in healthy people across ages. Through a sample-barcoded 5' primer and a J-beta primer mix, a second PCR was run for roughly 7 to 11 cycles. Using its own MiXCR run on the 5' RACE reads, TCRdb lists one record per CDR3 protein. Found here are roughly 800,000 distinct CDR3 sequences, 20% to 30% of them singletons; the top ten hold about 3%. The same sample was also used in a study of T cells of mothers and their children.

The source material was blood. These receptors were taken from a boy younger than 18 in good health.

The chain combines TRBV12-3 or TRBV12-4 with TRBJ1-3, with TRBD1 matching 7 bases. CDR3 length: 15 amino acids. Unmatched junction bases numbered 4, after V lost 3 bases and J lost 2 bases. The CDR3 sequence: CASSLGGTAGNTIYF. CDR3 DNA: TGTGCCAGCAGTTTGGGAGGGACAGCTGGAAACACCATATATTTT.

This sequence joins TRBV28 and TRBJ2-3; D not resolved. Germline V gene lookup returns CDR1 MDHEN and CDR2 SYDVKM. Trimming pared 6 bases from V and 4 bases from J, leaving 8 bases between. The CDR3 consists of 12 residues. CDR3 coding DNA: TGTGCCAGCAGGCCTACCTCAGATACGCAGTATTTT. This encodes CASRPTSDTQYF.

This clonotype turned up a few times. The chain uses TRBV7-9 and TRBJ1-1; 8 bases are shared with TRBD1. Germline values: CDR1 SEHNR, CDR2 FQNEAQ (reference sequence). This CDR3 has 16 amino acids. The V gene end was trimmed by 5 bases and the J gene end by 3 bases; junction bases not matched to a gene: 11. This CDR3 is CASSLDRESRDTEAFF. Here the CDR3 DNA reads TGTGCCAGCAGCCTGGACAGGGAGAGTCGGGACACTGAAGCTTTCTTT.

This rearrangement joins TRBV20-1 to TRBJ2-7; 11 nucleotides match TRBD1. The germline CDR1 and CDR2 sequences are DFQATT and SNEGSKA (reference sequence). V shed 6 bases, J shed 4 bases, and the junction held 8 bases outside the gene matches. This CDR3 is 14 amino acids long. CDR3 protein: CSATPGQGAYEQYF. The CDR3 DNA sequence: TGCAGTGCGACCCCTGGACAGGGGGCTTACGAGCAGTACTTC.

This clonotype occurred once. The chain recombines TRBV6-2 or TRBV6-3 with TRBJ1-5; 9 bases are a match to TRBD1. The CDR3 totals 18 residues. CDR1 MNHEY and CDR2 SVGEGT come from the germline V gene. The junction had 7 bases not matched to a gene; V was cut back by 1 base and J by 0 bases. The CDR3 bases are TGTGCCAGCAGTTACTGGACAGGGGCTGTTTATAGCAATCAGCCCCAGCATTTT. The encoded protein is CASSYWTGAVYSNQPQHF.

This clonotype came up a few times. CDR3: CSASDLGQGSETQYF. The CDR3 DNA reads TGCAGTGCTAGTGATTTGGGACAGGGGTCGGAGACCCAGTACTTC. V and J are TRBV20-1 and TRBJ2-5; 10 positions agree with TRBD1. CDR1 and CDR2 from the germline V gene are DFQATT and SNEGSKA (reference sequence). The V and J ends lost 3 bases and 5 bases, in that order; junction bases with no gene match: 9. The CDR3 has 15 amino acids.

The chain is built from TRBV12-3 or TRBV12-4 and TRBJ2-1; 9 nucleotides line up with TRBD2. This CDR3 has 16 residues. V lost 1 base, J lost 3 bases, and 4 bases stayed unmatched. DNA for the CDR3: TGTGCCAGCAGTTTAGGACTAGCGGTAGTCTACAATGAGCAGTTCTTC. Its translation is CASSLGLAVVYNEQFF.

This clonotype was counted many times. V gene TRBV6-4 combines with J gene TRBJ2-1; 11 nucleotides align to TRBD2. Germline V gene data show CDR1 as MRHNA and CDR2 as SNTAGT. The CDR3 extends over 15 amino acids. V dropped 0 bases and J dropped 6; count of bases not matched to a gene: 1. DNA of the CDR3: TGTGCCAGCAGTGACTCTAGCGGGGGGGCCAATGAGCAGTTCTTC. Its protein product is CASSDSSGGANEQFF.

This clonotype has only a few counts. The DNA of the CDR3 is TGTGCCAGCAGCTTAGGCCGGGTCTACGGGGAGCAGTATTTT. It is translated as CASSLGRVYGEQYF. The V and J genes are TRBV13 and TRBJ2-3; D might be TRBD2 (5 bases). Germline V gives CDR1 PRHDT, CDR2 FYEKMQ (reference sequence). There are 14 residues in the CDR3. V was trimmed by 0 bases and J by 11 bases, leaving 15 bases between them.

The gene calls are TRBV10-3 and TRBJ1-4, with TRBD1 as a possible D gene (6 bases). The CDR3 is 17 amino acids. CDR1 ENHRY and CDR2 SYGVKD come from the germline V gene. Trimming pared 2 bases from V and 3 bases from J, leaving 16 bases between. CDR3 in DNA: TGTGCCATCAGTGAGGTTCCTCGGGGGCGAGCTAATGAAAAACTGTTTTTT. The encoded protein is CAISEVPRGRANEKLFF.

The chain is built from TRBV29-1 and TRBJ2-5; perhaps TRBD1 as D (6 bases). This CDR3 has 12 residues. Trimming took 7 bases from V and 1 from J, leaving 10 bases between them. Germline V CDR1 and CDR2: SQVTM, ANQGSEA. The CDR3, as DNA: TGCAGCGCAGACAGGCGCCAAGAGACCCAGTACTTC. Protein: CSADRRQETQYF.

This clonotype came up many times. The chain links TRBV12-3 or TRBV12-4 to TRBJ2-1; the match to TRBD1 covers 7 bases. With V trimmed by 6 bases and J by 7 bases, 0 bases remained unmatched. This CDR3 has 11 residues. CDR3 sequence (DNA): TGTGCCAGCAGGGACAGGAATGAGCAGTTCTTC. It yields the protein CASRDRNEQFF.

This clonotype has just a few counts. The chain employs TRBV10-3 and TRBJ2-1, with 11 bases lining up with TRBD1. TRBJ2-5 matches the DNA end more closely, so the J call is doubtful. Germline V CDR1 and CDR2: ENHRY, SYGVKD. The CDR3 has 16 residues. CDR3 sequence reads: CAISSGQGANSETQYF. For the CDR3, the DNA is TGTGCCATCAGTTCCGGACAGGGGGCGAATTCGGAGACCCAGTACTTC.

This clonotype was counted between two and nine times. This chain connects TRBV19 to TRBJ2-5; weak D call: TRBD1 (5 bases). From germline, CDR1 is LNHDA and CDR2 SQIVND (reference sequence). The CDR3 is 13 amino acids. The V and J ends lost 4 bases and 1 base respectively, with 7 bases between them. CDR3 protein: CASSKGVQETQYF. The CDR3 DNA sequence: TGTGCCAGTAGTAAAGGGGTCCAAGAGACCCAGTACTTC.

The sample holds a few counts of this clonotype. The V call is TRBV5-1, the J call TRBJ2-1; 12 bases line up with TRBD2. The CDR3 contains 20 residues. V shed 4 bases, J shed 0 bases, and the junction held 14 bases outside the gene matches. The V gene's germline CDR1 is SGHRS and CDR2 YFSETQ. Here the CDR3 reads CASSGSSGGAPLSSYNEQFF. In DNA, the CDR3 is TGCGCCAGCAGCGGATCTAGCGGGGGGGCTCCCCTTAGCTCCTACAATGAGCAGTTCTTC. The whole variable domain, filled in from reference TRBV5-1 and TRBJ2-1, reads KAGVTQTPRYLIKTRGQQVTLSCSPISGHRSVSWYQQTPGQGLQFLFEYFSETQRNKGNFPGRFSGRQFSNSRSEMNVSTLELGDSALYLCASSGSSGGAPLSSYNEQFFGPGTRLTVL.

V gene TRBV28 combines with J gene TRBJ2-7, with a tentative D call TRBD2 (5 bases). CDR1 and CDR2 from the germline V gene are MDHEN and SYDVKM. The CDR3 loop spans 15 amino acids. The ends were cut back, 4 bases at V and 2 bases at J, with 15 bases in the middle. The CDR3 is CASSSFDGVPYEQYF. The CDR3 DNA follows: TGTGCCAGCAGTTCCTTCGACGGGGTTCCCTACGAGCAGTACTTC.

This clonotype occurred a few times. The gene calls are TRBV12-3 or TRBV12-4 and TRBJ2-1; 13 nucleotides agree with TRBD2. The V segment lost 6 bases and the J segment 7 bases; nucleotides outside the gene matches: 6. This CDR3 region has 15 residues. The CDR3 region is CASSSGTSGINEQFF. The DNA of the CDR3 is TGTGCCAGCAGCTCCGGGACTAGCGGGATAAATGAGCAGTTCTTC.

The chain is built from TRBV12-3 or TRBV12-4 and TRBJ1-6; 12 bases are a match to TRBD1. The junction had 4 bases not matched to a gene; V was cut back by 2 bases and J by 5 bases. The CDR3 consists of 17 residues. CDR3 bases: TGTGCCAGCAGTTTAAGGGACAGGGGGCTTAATAATTCACCCCTCCACTTT. It translates to CASSLRDRGLNNSPLHF.

This clonotype has more than one count but fewer than ten. V usage is TRBV7-9 and J usage is TRBJ2-3, with TRBD2 matching over 8 bases. Looked up from germline, CDR1 is SEHNR and CDR2 is FQNEAQ (reference sequence). Trimming took 5 bases from V and 3 from J; bases not matched to a gene: 10. The CDR3 runs 16 residues. CDR3: CASSRAVGGATDTQYF. CDR3 DNA sequence: TGTGCCAGCAGCCGGGCCGTCGGGGGGGCTACAGATACGCAGTATTTT.

V is TRBV20-1 and J is TRBJ2-5, with D unclear. The J call may not be correct, given that the DNA end is closer to TRBJ2-1. This CDR3 contains 10 residues. Looked up from germline, CDR1 is DFQATT and CDR2 is SNEGSKA (reference sequence). The chain's CDR3 is CSAAVHEQFF. CDR3 DNA sequence: TGCAGTGCTGCGGTACACGAGCAGTTCTTC.

This clonotype has more than one count but fewer than ten. This chain uses TRBV29-1 with TRBJ2-5; tentative D call: TRBD1 (5 bases). This CDR3 spans 13 amino acids. The germline gives CDR1 SQVTM, CDR2 ANQGSEA. Trimming cost V 3 bases and J 4 bases, with 12 bases left between them. The DNA of the CDR3 is TGCAGCGTTGAGACCGGCCAGGGAGAGACCCAGTACTTC. Protein product: CSVETGQGETQYF.

The V gene is TRBV5-1, the J gene TRBJ1-2; TRBD1 might be the D (6 bases). The CDR3 is 14 residues long. CDR1 and CDR2 (germline): SGHRS, YFSETQ. Trimming removed 6 bases at V and 4 bases at J, with 16 bases between. The CDR3 loop reads CASTPTDRPYGYTF. The CDR3 DNA sequence: TGCGCCAGCACCCCAACGGACAGACCCTATGGCTACACCTTC.

The chain joins TRBV24-1 to TRBJ1-2; no firm D call. The germline gives CDR1 KGHDR, CDR2 SFDVKD. CDR3 length: 17 residues. The V end lost 4 bases, the J end lost 1 base, and 18 bases lay between the germline ends. This CDR3 reads CATSDSGEGHINYGYTF. The DNA of the CDR3 is TGTGCCACCAGTGACAGCGGGGAGGGCCACATTAACTATGGCTACACCTTC.

The V call is TRBV29-1, the J call TRBJ2-7, with 11 positions matching TRBD1. The ends lost 1 base at V and 6 bases at J; junction bases unmatched: 8. The CDR3 consists of 15 residues. Germline CDR1 is SQVTM and CDR2 is ANQGSEA. The CDR3 DNA sequence: TGCAGCGTTGAAGTCCCGGGACAGGGGGTCGGCGAGCAGTACTTC. Translated: CSVEVPGQGVGEQYF.

As regards this clonotype: An end of the junction does not agree with germline; a read error may underlie this. The chain joins TRBV11-2 to TRBJ2-1; 15 nucleotides match TRBD2. CDR3 length: 15 amino acids. Germline V gene data show CDR1 as SGHAT and CDR2 as FQNNGV. The CDR3 coding sequence is TGCGCCAGCAGCCGGACTAGCGGGGGGGCCTATGAGCAGTTCTTC. It yields the protein CASSRTSGGAYEQFF.

V is TRBV29-1 and J is TRBJ2-5, with D unclear. The CDR3 loop spans 14 amino acids. Germline values: CDR1 SQVTM, CDR2 ANQGSEA. Trimming took off 2 bases at V and 4 bases at J, with 14 bases between the two ends. DNA of the CDR3: TGCAGCGTTGAACAGGCAGTCCGAGGAGAGACCCAGTACTTC. Its protein is CSVEQAVRGETQYF.

This clonotype was counted only a few times. The V call is TRBV7-6, the J call TRBJ2-3; the D is unclear. The CDR3 loop spans 17 amino acids. The V end lost 0 bases, the J end lost 6 bases, and 19 bases lay between the germline ends. The germline V gene encodes CDR1 SGHVS and CDR2 FNYEAQ. Here the CDR3 DNA reads TGTGCCAGCAGCTTAGCGAGGACCAATTGGGGAACGGATACGCAGTATTTT. Translating gives CASSLARTNWGTDTQYF.